The 10 T cell receptor beta chains below were found in one sample sequenced in a study of cytomegalovirus exposure and HLA in healthy donors. The PCR had 60 Vbeta and 13 Jbeta primers. Assay used: immunoSEQ multiplex PCR; TCRdb lists only in-frame clones, some missing. The table lists roughly 190,000 clones, 78% of them singletons, with approximately 14% in the top ten. Input material: PBMCs. The receptor set was obtained from a woman younger than 45 in good health and CMV-seropositive.

The chain employs TRBV5-6 and TRBJ1-2, with D tentatively TRBD1 (6 bases). There are 12 residues in the CDR3. Per germline, CDR1 SGHDT and CDR2 YYEEEE. Trimming removed 1 base from V and 8 bases from J, with 9 bases in between. Here the CDR3 DNA reads TGTGCCAGCAGCTTGACAGGGCAGGGCTACACCTTC. Translating gives CASSLTGQGYTF. Based on the CDR3 plus reference TRBV5-6 and TRBJ1-2, the full variable domain is DAGVTQSPTHLIKTRGQQVTLRCSPKSGHDTVSWYQQALGQGPQFIFQYYEEEERQRGNFPDRFSGHQFPNYSSELNVNALLLGDSALYLCASSLTGQGYTFGSGTRLTVV.

The chain carries TRBV28 and TRBJ2-6; D not resolved. Per the germline V gene, CDR1 is MDHEN and CDR2 is SYDVKM. This CDR3 comprises 14 residues. Trimming stripped 5 bases from V and 1 base from J, with 6 bases between. The CDR3, as DNA: TGTGCCAGCAGTGCCGGGTCTGGGGCCAACGTCCTGACTTTC. This translates into CASSAGSGANVLTF. The full variable domain, in which reference TRBV28 and TRBJ2-6 provide the parts outside the CDR3, is DVKVTQSSRYLVKRTGEKVFLECVQDMDHENMFWYRQDPGLGLRLIYFSYDVKMKEKGDIPEGYSVSREKKERFSLILESASTNQTSMYLCASSAGSGANVLTFGAGSRLTVL.

V and J are TRBV7-9 and TRBJ2-1, with 14 bases aligning to TRBD2. This CDR3 comprises 15 residues. The germline gives CDR1 SEHNR, CDR2 FQNEAQ (reference sequence). Trimming removed 5 bases from V and 9 bases from J; junction bases left unmatched: 6. Here the CDR3 reads CASSAGLAGDSEQFF. The DNA for the CDR3 is TGTGCCAGCAGCGCGGGACTAGCGGGAGACAGTGAGCAGTTCTTC.

The J gene is TRBJ2-1, the V gene TRBV9; D uncertain. The germline CDR1 and CDR2 sequences are SGDLS and YYNGEE. This CDR3 has 14 residues. V lost 0 bases and J 0 bases, leaving 4 bases between the germline ends. The DNA of the CDR3 is TGTGCCAGCAGCGTAGTCCTCTCCTACAATGAGCAGTTCTTC. Amino acids: CASSVVLSYNEQFF.

The gene calls are TRBV5-6 and TRBJ2-7, with a tentative D call TRBD1 (5 bases). CDR1 SGHDT and CDR2 YYEEEE come from the germline V gene. V lost 4 bases, J lost 2 bases, and 13 bases lay in between. The CDR3 has 14 residues. CDR3 nucleotides: TGTGCCAGCAGCCATCAGGGCGTACCCTACGAGCAGTACTTC. It codes for CASSHQGVPYEQYF.

V is TRBV7-2 and J is TRBJ2-2, with D possibly matching TRBD1 (6 bases). This CDR3 contains 16 residues. With 1 base removed from V and 1 base from J, the gap between germline ends came to 10 bases. Germline V gene data show CDR1 as SGHTA and CDR2 as FQGNSA. The CDR3 DNA sequence: TGTGCCAGCAGCTTAGATGCAGGGGTGAACACCGGGGAGCTGTTTTTT. This gives the protein CASSLDAGVNTGELFF.

This clone was detected only a few times. V is TRBV10-3 and J is TRBJ2-3; D uncertain. Germline CDR1 and CDR2: ENHRY and SYGVKD. With 11 bases removed from V and 2 bases from J, the gap between germline ends came to 8 bases. The CDR3 loop spans 11 amino acids. Written as DNA, the CDR3 is TGTGCCTCGAGGAACACAGATACGCAGTATTTT. It translates to CASRNTDTQYF.

This clone was recorded once. The chain is built from TRBV30 and TRBJ1-1; a possible D gene is TRBD1 (5 bases). Trimming removed 1 base from V and 0 bases from J, with 15 bases in between. Germline V lookup: CDR1 GTSNPN, CDR2 SVGIG (reference sequence). The CDR3 covers 16 residues. The CDR3 nucleotides are TGTGCCTGGAGTGGGGCTCCGGGACTGTTGAACACTGAAGCTTTCTTT. Amino acid sequence: CAWSGAPGLLNTEAFF.

This clone appeared a few times. The chain combines TRBV30 with TRBJ1-5; D is perhaps TRBD1 (5 bases). Trimming shortened V by 3 bases and J by 7 bases, and 13 bases separated the two germline ends. CDR1 is GTSNPN and CDR2 is SVGIG in the germline V gene (reference sequence). The CDR3 has 13 amino acids. CDR3 amino acids: CAWSSGRGQPQHF. The CDR3 nucleotides are TGTGCCTGGAGCTCGGGTAGGGGCCAGCCCCAGCATTTT.

V gene TRBV7-2 combines with J gene TRBJ1-5; 7 nucleotides align to TRBD1. Germline trimming cut 7 bases from V and 7 bases from J; bases unmatched to any gene: 7. Germline CDR1 reads SGHTA; CDR2 reads FQGNSA. The CDR3 extends over 13 amino acids. The CDR3 nucleotides are TGTGCCAGCACCTACAGGGGTTTGCAGCCCCAGCATTTT. Translating gives CASTYRGLQPQHF.